This T cell receptor (beta chain) was recorded in a study of response to subunit inactivated influenza vaccine (dated 2018 in TCRdb). Some background on the complete study: Deep quantitative profiling of the T cell receptor repertoire was used in the study to follow responses to a trivalent subunit inactivated influenza vaccine.

The library was built by means of RT-PCR. Sequencing used an Illumina HiSeq 2500. The public sequencing data were trimmed at Q25 with fastp and processed into clonotypes with MiXCR by TCRdb, which kept only in-frame beta chains. Here each entry gathers all rows of one CDR3 protein and keeps the most common genes and DNA. Here the sample has 400,000 to 650,000 distinct CDR3 sequences; approximately 7.2% occur a single time. The top ten clonotypes cover roughly 13% of the sample. General findings and caveats noted by the study authors: The authors suggested that each seasonal influenza vaccination may recruit only a limited number of new T cells.

Concerning this clonotype itself: Its antigen target is currently unknown. No per-base quality is available; no much larger clone lies one base away.

The trim is 1 base for V and 4 bases for J, with a gap of 12 bases between the germline ends. Counted from cysteine to phenylalanine, this CDR3 has 15 amino acids. The sequence is cut down to CDR3 DNA, 45 bases in frame from base 1. The germline V gene gives CDR1 as MNHNS and CDR2 as SASEGT. The receptor was isolated from a man in his fifties or sixties who received an inactivated influenza vaccine. Donor details come from another sample of the same person, matched by shared clones. The chain is encoded by TRBV6-1 joined to TRBJ2-3; the D gene is perhaps TRBD2, from 6 matching bases. The specimen was PBMCs from blood, collected roughly 24 months after vaccination. In nucleotides, the sequence is TGTGCCAGCAGTGAAGATGGGGGGAGCGCAGATACGCAGTATTTT. It specifies CASSEDGGSADTQYF.